A single T cell receptor (beta chain) is shown here with its context. Its antigen is unknown. The data derive from a study of Ad26.COV2.S vaccination and SARS-CoV-2 variants. Only in-frame clones appear in the TCRdb table, and some are missing; sequencing was by immunoSEQ multiplex PCR. The repertoire includes 150,000 to 200,000 clones, 70% to 90% of them detected once, and less than 6% sits in the top ten. Study findings and constraints: Considerable breadth of spike-specific CD8+ and CD4+ T cell responses has reportedly been documented following vaccination.

CDR1 LGHDT and CDR2 YNNKEL come from the germline V gene (reference sequence). With V trimmed by 2 bases and J by 8 bases, 11 bases remained unmatched. The CDR3 has 16 amino acids. Sequenced here: peripheral blood, sampled after recovery from COVID-19. This receptor was obtained from a human donor who had recovered from COVID-19. The rearrangement uses TRBV3-1 (or the pseudogene TRBV3-2) and TRBJ2-1; 8 bases fit TRBD2. CDR3 region: CASSQNGIAGLYEQFF. CDR3 DNA: TGTGCCAGCAGCCAAAATGGGATAGCGGGATTGTATGAGCAGTTCTTC.